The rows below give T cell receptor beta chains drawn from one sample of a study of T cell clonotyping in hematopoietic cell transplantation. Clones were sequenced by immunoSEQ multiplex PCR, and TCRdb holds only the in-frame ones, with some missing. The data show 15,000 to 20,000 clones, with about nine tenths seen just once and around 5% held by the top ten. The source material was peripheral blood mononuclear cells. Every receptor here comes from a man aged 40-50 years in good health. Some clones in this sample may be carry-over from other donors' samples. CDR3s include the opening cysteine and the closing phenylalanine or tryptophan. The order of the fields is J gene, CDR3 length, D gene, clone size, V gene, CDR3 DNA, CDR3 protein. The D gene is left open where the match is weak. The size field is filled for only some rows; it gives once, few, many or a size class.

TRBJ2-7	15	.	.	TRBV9	TGTGCCAGCAGCGTAGGAGACACCAGCTCCTACGAGCAGTACTTC	CASSVGDTSSYEQYF
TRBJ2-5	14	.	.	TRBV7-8	TGTGCCAGCAGCTTAGCGCAGGGTTCAGAGACCCAGTACTTC	CASSLAQGSETQYF
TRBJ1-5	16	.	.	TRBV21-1	TGTGCCAGCATCAAAAAAGGTCACAGATCAAATCAGCCCCAGCATTTT	CASIKKGHRSNQPQHF
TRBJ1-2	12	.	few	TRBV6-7	TGTGCCAGCAGTTACTCCGACGATGGCTACACCTTC	CASSYSDDGYTF
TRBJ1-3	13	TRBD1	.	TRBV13	TGTGCCAGCAGCCCGGGACAGCGAAACACCATATATTTT	CASSPGQRNTIYF
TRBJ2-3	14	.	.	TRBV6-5	TGTGCCAGCAGTCCTACCCTTAGCACAGATACGCAGTATTTT	CASSPTLSTDTQYF
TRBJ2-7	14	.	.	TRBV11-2	TGTGCCAGCAGCTTAGGGGCGGGCCCGTACGAGCAGTACTTC	CASSLGAGPYEQYF
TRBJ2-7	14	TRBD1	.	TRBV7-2	TGTGCCAGCAGAATCCGGGACAGACACTACGAGCAGTACTTC	CASRIRDRHYEQYF
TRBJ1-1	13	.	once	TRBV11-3	TGTGCCAGCAGCTTCGGGAACTCTGGGAGGGCTTTCTTT	CASSFGNSGRAFF
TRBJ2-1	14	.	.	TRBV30	TGTGCCTGGAGTGTGAGGCTCTCCTACAATGAGCAGTTCTTC	CAWSVRLSYNEQFF
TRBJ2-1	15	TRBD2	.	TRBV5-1	TGCGCCAGCAGCTTCGGGGGGGCCAAGGTAAATGAGCAGTTCTTC	CASSFGGAKVNEQFF
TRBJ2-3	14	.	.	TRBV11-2	TGTGCCAGCAGCTCGGACCCGGTCACAGATACGCAGTATTTT	CASSSDPVTDTQYF
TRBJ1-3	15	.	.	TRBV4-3	TGCGCCAGCAGCCAAAACCGCGATCCTGGAAACACCATATATTTT	CASSQNRDPGNTIYF
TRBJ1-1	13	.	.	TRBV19	TGTGCCAGTAGTAGGACAGTGAACACTGAAGCTTTCTTT	CASSRTVNTEAFF
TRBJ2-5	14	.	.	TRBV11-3	TGTGCCAGCAGCCCACGGACAGACCAAGAGACCCAGTACTTC	CASSPRTDQETQYF
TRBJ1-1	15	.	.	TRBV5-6	TGTGCCAGCAGCTTGGTGGCAGGGGACTTGGCTGAAGCTTTCTTT	CASSLVAGDLAEAFF
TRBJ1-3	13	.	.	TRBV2	TGTGCCCGAAGACAGACCTCTGGAAACACCATATATTTT	CARRQTSGNTIYF
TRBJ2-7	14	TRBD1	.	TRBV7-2	TGTGCCAGCAGCCAGGACAGGGGGCTGTACGAGCAGTACTTC	CASSQDRGLYEQYF
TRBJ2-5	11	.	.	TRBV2	TGTGCCGGGGGGTTGGTGGAGACCCAGTACTTC	CAGGLVETQYF
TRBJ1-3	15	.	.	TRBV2	TGTGCCAGCAGGCTGGACTCTTCCTCTGGAAACACCATATATTTT	CASRLDSSSGNTIYF
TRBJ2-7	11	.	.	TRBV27	TGTGCCAGCAGTTTGGGCTACGAGCAGTACTTC	CASSLGYEQYF
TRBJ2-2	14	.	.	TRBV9	TGTGCCAGCAGCGCCCCTGAGCGACCCGGGGAGCTGTTTTTT	CASSAPERPGELFF
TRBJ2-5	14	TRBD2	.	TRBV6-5	TGTGCCAGCGCGGGACTACGCAACCAAGAGACCCAGTACTTC	CASAGLRNQETQYF
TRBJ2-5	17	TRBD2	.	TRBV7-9	TGTGCCAGCAGCTTAGCTCTTGGGACTAGCGGGGGTAAGACCCAGTACTTC	CASSLALGTSGGKTQYF
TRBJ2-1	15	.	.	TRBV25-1	TGTGCCAGCAGCCCTGTAGTCTCCGTCTACAATGAGCAGTTCTTC	CASSPVVSVYNEQFF
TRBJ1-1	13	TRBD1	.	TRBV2	TGTGCCAGCACCCTCACAGGGGTCGGTGAAGCTTTCTTT	CASTLTGVGEAFF
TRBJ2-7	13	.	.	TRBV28	TGTGCCAGCAGTCTAACGGGACTGCCTCCGCAGTACTTC	CASSLTGLPPQYF
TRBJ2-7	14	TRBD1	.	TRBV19	TGTGCCAGTTCGCCCGGGACAGGGGGCCACGAGCAGTACTTC	CASSPGTGGHEQYF
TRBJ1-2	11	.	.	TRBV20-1	TGCAGTGCTAAGGGGGACTATGGCTACACCTTC	CSAKGDYGYTF
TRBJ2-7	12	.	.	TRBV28	TGTGCCAGCAGTTTAATTGACTACGAGCAGTACTTC	CASSLIDYEQYF
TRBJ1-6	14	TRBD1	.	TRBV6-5	TGTGCCAGCAGACCCGGGACAGGGAATTCACCCCTCCACTTT	CASRPGTGNSPLHF
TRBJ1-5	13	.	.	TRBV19	TGTGCCAGTAGTAACTTACTTAATCAGCCCCAGCATTTT	CASSNLLNQPQHF
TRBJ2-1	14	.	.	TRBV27	TGTGCCAGCAGTCCACCTCCCCCAAACCTAAAGCAGTTCTTC	CASSPPPPNLKQFF
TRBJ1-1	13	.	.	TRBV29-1	TGCAGCGTTGAGAAGGGCGGAGGAACTGAAGCTTTCTTT	CSVEKGGGTEAFF
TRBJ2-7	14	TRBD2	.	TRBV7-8	TGTGCCAGCAGCTTTCAGCGGGAGGCGTCTGAGCAGTACTTC	CASSFQREASEQYF
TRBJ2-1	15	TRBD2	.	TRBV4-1	TGCGCCAGCAGCCAACTAGCGGGGGCCGGAAATGAGCAGTTCTTC	CASSQLAGAGNEQFF
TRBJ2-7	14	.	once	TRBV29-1	TGCAGCGTCAGACGGGACAAGAGCTCCTACGAGCAGTACTTC	CSVRRDKSSYEQYF
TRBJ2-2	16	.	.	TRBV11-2	TGTGCCAGCGCCGGGCAAACCGGGCTCTTCACCGGGGAGCTGTTTTTT	CASAGQTGLFTGELFF
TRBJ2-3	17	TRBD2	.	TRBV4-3	TGCGCCAGCAGCCAAGATGGTCCGGGGGACTACACAGATACGCAGTATTTT	CASSQDGPGDYTDTQYF
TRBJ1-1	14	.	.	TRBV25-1	TGTGCCAGCAGTGGAAGGGGACAGAACACTGAAGCTTTCTTT	CASSGRGQNTEAFF
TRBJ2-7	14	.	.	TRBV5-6	TGTGCCAGCAGCTTGACTACTCCACCCTACGAGCAGTACTTC	CASSLTTPPYEQYF
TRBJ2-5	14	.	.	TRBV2	TGTGCCAGCAGTGCCGGTCGGTCCCAAGAGACCCAGTACTTC	CASSAGRSQETQYF
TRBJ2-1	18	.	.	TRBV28	TGTGCCAGCACCTCGACCAGGGCGTTACTTACGGGCTACAATGAGCAGTTCTTC	CASTSTRALLTGYNEQFF
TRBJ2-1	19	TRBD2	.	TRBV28	TGTGCCAGCAGTTTATGGCTAGCGGGAGGAGGAAGCTCCTACAATGAGCAGTTCTTC	CASSLWLAGGGSSYNEQFF
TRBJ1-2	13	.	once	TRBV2	TGTGCCAGCAGAGATCAGGGGTACTATGGCTACACCTTC	CASRDQGYYGYTF
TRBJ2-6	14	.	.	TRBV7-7	TGTGCCAGCAGCCCGACTCCCGGGGCCAACGTCCTGACTTTC	CASSPTPGANVLTF
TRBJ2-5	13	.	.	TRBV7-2	TGTGCCAGCAGCACTTACAGGGTTAAGACCCAGTACTTC	CASSTYRVKTQYF
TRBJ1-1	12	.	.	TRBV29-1	TGCAGCTTCCAGACTGGGAACACTGAAGCTTTCTTT	CSFQTGNTEAFF
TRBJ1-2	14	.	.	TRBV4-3	TGCGCCAGCAGCCAAGACAGGGGTTCGGATGGCTACACCTTC	CASSQDRGSDGYTF
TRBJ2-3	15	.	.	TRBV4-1	TGCGCCAGCAGCCAAGACCAGGCAACTACAGATACGCAGTATTTT	CASSQDQATTDTQYF
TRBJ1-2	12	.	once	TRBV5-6	TGTGCCAGCAGCCGGGATTTCAGAGGCTACACCTTC	CASSRDFRGYTF
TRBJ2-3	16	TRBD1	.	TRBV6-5	TGTGCCAGCAGTTATATAAGGGGGCATAGCACAGATACGCAGTATTTT	CASSYIRGHSTDTQYF
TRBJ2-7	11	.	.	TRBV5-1	TGCGCCAGCAGCTTGGGGGGGGAGCAGTACTTC	CASSLGGEQYF
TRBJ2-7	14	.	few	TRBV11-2	TGTGCCAGCAGCTTCGACCTGCTCTCCTACGAGCAGTACTTC	CASSFDLLSYEQYF
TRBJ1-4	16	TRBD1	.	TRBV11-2	TGTGCCAGCAGCTTAGTCACGACAGGGCTTTTGGAAAAACTGTTTTTT	CASSLVTTGLLEKLFF
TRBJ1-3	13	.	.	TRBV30	TGTGCCTGGAGTGTTTTGCCTGGAAACACCATATATTTT	CAWSVLPGNTIYF
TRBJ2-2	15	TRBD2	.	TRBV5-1	TGCGCCAGCAGGCTAGCGGGAGTGGGAGCTGGGGAGCTGTTTTTT	CASRLAGVGAGELFF
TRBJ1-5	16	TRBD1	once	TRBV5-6	TGTGCCAGCAGCTTGTTTAGACAGGGGGCTAATCAGCCCCAGCATTTT	CASSLFRQGANQPQHF
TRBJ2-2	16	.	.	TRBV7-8	TGTGCCAGCAGCTTAGTGGGGTCGGGCACCGCCGGGGAGCTGTTTTTT	CASSLVGSGTAGELFF
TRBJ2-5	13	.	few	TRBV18	TGTGCCAGCTCACAGGGGCTCCAAGAGACCCAGTACTTC	CASSQGLQETQYF